The 23 T cell receptor beta chains below come from one sample, sequenced in a study of cytomegalovirus exposure and HLA in healthy donors. Primers included in the PCR were 60 Vbeta and 13 Jbeta primers. Assay used: immunoSEQ multiplex PCR; TCRdb lists only in-frame clones, some missing. This table has approximately 190,000 clones, roughly 80% appearing once. The sample was PBMCs. The receptors shown here come from a man in his forties or fifties in good health and CMV-seronegative.

The chain joins TRBV11-2 to TRBJ1-3; D remains ambiguous. Trimming left V 1 base short and J 6 bases short, with 13 bases between. CDR3 length equals 15 residues. CDR1 and CDR2 (germline): SGHAT, FQNNGV. This CDR3 is CASSLGAGRENTIYF. In DNA form, the CDR3 reads TGTGCCAGCAGCTTAGGTGCCGGGAGGGAAAACACCATATATTTT.

Comment on this clone: An end of the junction does not agree with germline; a read error may underlie this. V gene TRBV7-9 combines with J gene TRBJ1-2, with D possibly TRBD1 on 5 matching bases. The CDR3 contains 12 residues. Germline CDR1 is SEHNR and CDR2 is FQNEAQ (reference sequence). The CDR3 is CSSSQGGGGYTF. The CDR3 bases are TGTTCCAGCTCCCAAGGCGGGGGAGGCTACACCTTC.

The table lists this clone with a count of one. Here the CDR3 DNA reads TGTGCCAGCAGTTCTAGGGGGCTAAACTACGAGCAGTACTTC. Translation: CASSSRGLNYEQYF. The rearrangement joins TRBV27 to TRBJ2-5, with 7 bases lining up with TRBD1. The better agreement between TRBJ2-7 and the DNA end casts doubt on the J call. Germline V gives CDR1 MNHEY, CDR2 SMNVEV (reference sequence). CDR3 length: 14 amino acids.

This chain joins TRBV9 and TRBJ2-2; 12 positions agree with TRBD2. The CDR3 runs 16 residues. V gave up 3 bases and J gave up 4 bases; unmatched junction bases: 4. Germline CDR1 is SGDLS and CDR2 is YYNGEE. CDR3 residues: CASSGRLAGVTGELFF. The CDR3 bases are TGTGCCAGCAGCGGCCGACTAGCGGGGGTCACCGGGGAGCTGTTTTTT.

In its sample, this clone was seen once. The chain couples TRBV7-6 to TRBJ2-3; TRBD2 matches at 16 bases. CDR1 and CDR2 (germline): SGHVS, FNYEAQ. The CDR3 loop spans 17 amino acids. With V trimmed by 5 bases and J by 0 bases, 2 bases remained unmatched. The CDR3 DNA is TGTGCCAGCAGCCCGGGACTAGCGGGGGGGAGCACAGATACGCAGTATTTT. Translated: CASSPGLAGGSTDTQYF.

This chain uses TRBV5-1 with TRBJ1-6; the D gene is possibly TRBD1 (5 bases). The V gene lost 0 bases and the J gene lost 10 bases, with 14 bases spanning the gap. CDR1 and CDR2 from the germline V gene are SGHRS and YFSETQ. The CDR3 extends over 15 amino acids. CDR3 sequence (DNA): TGCGCCAGCAGCTTGGCCACCGGGGGAACGTCACCCCTCCACTTT. Translation gives CASSLATGGTSPLHF.

The rearrangement joins TRBV4-3 to TRBJ1-4, with D perhaps TRBD1 (6 bases). This CDR3 has 16 residues. Germline V gives CDR1 LGHNA, CDR2 YSLEER. V was trimmed by 3 bases and J by 8 bases, leaving 19 bases between them. In DNA, the CDR3 is TGCGCCAGCAGCCAGGATAGGACAGCAGGTAGAGAAAAACTGTTTTTT. Encoded protein: CASSQDRTAGREKLFF.

The chain recombines TRBV2 with TRBJ2-5; TRBD2 matches at 8 bases. Germline V gene lookup returns CDR1 SNHLY and CDR2 FYNNEI. The V segment lost 6 bases and the J segment 6 bases; nucleotides outside the gene matches: 6. This CDR3 region has 13 residues. The CDR3 loop is CASSGLAIQTQYF. The CDR3 DNA sequence: TGTGCCAGCAGCGGACTAGCAATCCAGACCCAGTACTTC.

On this clone itself: At one of its ends the junction is not consistent with the germline gene, which may arise from a read error. The chain has TRBV29-1 and TRBJ2-1; D possibly corresponds to TRBD1 (7 bases). The length of the CDR3 is 10 residues. Germline assignment: CDR1 SQVTM and CDR2 ANQGSEA. CDR3 nucleotides: TGCAGCGTTGAACAGGGGGGCTTGATCTTC. Protein: CSVEQGGLIF.

This clone occurred once. Other DNA sequences in this sample translate to the same CDR3. The chain recombines TRBV21-1 with TRBJ1-2. TRBV21-1 is a pseudogene locus. CDR3 length: 15 residues. The CDR3 nucleotides are TGTGCCAGCAGCAAAGGAGGGGAGGTGTCAAGTGGCTACACCTTC. It encodes CASSKGGEVSSGYTF.

This clone appeared a single time. One junction end does not reproduce the germline sequence, and a read error may be involved. The sample holds other DNA sequences that translate to the same CDR3. The V call is TRBV4-1, the J call TRBJ1-2; D unresolved. This CDR3 has 15 amino acids. Germline lookup yields CDR1 MGHRA and CDR2 YSYEKL. This chain's CDR3 is CASSQEFAQNYGYTF. The CDR3 region has the DNA TGCGCTAGCAGCCAAGAGTTTGCCCAGAACTATGGCTACACCTTC.

The chain couples TRBV27 to TRBJ1-5; D remains unclear. The germline V and J ends were trimmed by 7 bases and 2 bases, with 18 bases remaining between them. This CDR3 region has 16 residues. From germline, CDR1 is MNHEY and CDR2 SMNVEV (reference sequence). The CDR3 region is CASKGGSLTGNQPQHF. CDR3 DNA: TGTGCCAGCAAAGGCGGGTCGCTTACGGGCAATCAGCCCCAGCATTTT.

V and J are TRBV6-6 and TRBJ1-1; no clear D gene. This CDR3 spans 13 amino acids. V was cut by 2 bases and J by 2 bases, with 6 bases left in between. The V gene's germline CDR1 is MNHNY and CDR2 SVGAGI (reference sequence). The CDR3 nucleotides are TGTGCCAGCAGTTACACGGTAAACACTGAAGCTTTCTTT. Its protein is CASSYTVNTEAFF.

The rearrangement joins TRBV2 to TRBJ1-1; D gene ambiguous. Trimming shortened V by 6 bases and J by 1 base, and 15 bases separated the two germline ends. CDR1 is SNHLY, CDR2 FYNNEI, per germline. CDR3 size: 15 residues. The CDR3 protein is CASSGSAGRNTEAFF. The CDR3 DNA reads as TGTGCCAGCAGCGGTAGTGCTGGGCGGAACACTGAAGCTTTCTTT.

J is TRBJ1-5 and V is TRBV7-8; 9 bases agree with TRBD1. The germline V gene encodes CDR1 SGHVS and CDR2 FQNEAQ. With 8 bases clipped from V and 3 bases from J, the junction kept 2 bases outside the gene matches. The CDR3 loop spans 13 amino acids. CDR3 sequence: CASGTGTNQPQHF. CDR3 DNA: TGTGCCAGCGGGACAGGGACCAATCAGCCCCAGCATTTT. The whole variable domain, remainder taken from reference TRBV7-8 and TRBJ1-5, is GAGVSQSPRYKVAKRGQDVALRCDPISGHVSLFWYQQALGQGPEFLTYFQNEAQLDKSGLPSDRFFAERPEGSVSTLKIQRTQQEDSAVYLCASGTGTNQPQHFGDGTRLSIL.

The chain couples TRBV2 to TRBJ1-5; the match to TRBD1 covers 8 bases. The ends lost 4 bases at V and 4 bases at J; junction bases unmatched: 0. This CDR3 has 13 residues. CDR1 is SNHLY and CDR2 is FYNNEI in the germline V gene. The CDR3 region is CASSGTGNQPQHF. The CDR3 nucleotides read TGTGCCAGCAGTGGGACAGGGAATCAGCCCCAGCATTTT. The whole variable domain, filled in from reference TRBV2 and TRBJ1-5, reads EPEVTQTPSHQVTQMGQEVILRCVPISNHLYFYWYRQILGQKVEFLVSFYNNEISEKSEIFDDQFSVERPDGSNFTLKIRSTKLEDSAMYFCASSGTGNQPQHFGDGTRLSIL.

V is TRBV19 and J is TRBJ2-5; the D gene is possibly TRBD1 (5 bases). Per germline, CDR1 LNHDA and CDR2 SQIVND (reference sequence). This CDR3 contains 15 residues. V was shortened by 0 bases and J by 0 bases, with 8 bases between the two germline ends. CDR3 amino acids: CASSIDGANQETQYF. DNA of the CDR3: TGTGCCAGTAGTATAGATGGGGCGAACCAAGAGACCCAGTACTTC.

The J gene is TRBJ2-2, the V gene TRBV4-1; TRBD2 is a possible D gene (6 bases). CDR1 is MGHRA, CDR2 YSYEKL, per germline. The CDR3 is 15 residues long. V lost 3 bases and J 3 bases, leaving 11 bases between the germline ends. The CDR3 coding sequence is TGCGCCAGCAGCCAGATCGGGACTTACACCGGGGAGCTGTTTTTT. It is translated as CASSQIGTYTGELFF.

CDR3 sequence reads: CASSWTPGERETQYF. CDR3 nucleotide sequence: TGTGCCAGCAGCTGGACGCCTGGGGAGAGAGAGACCCAGTACTTC. V is TRBV5-6 and J is TRBJ2-5, with D possibly TRBD2 on 5 matching bases. V dropped 3 bases and J dropped 4 bases, with 16 bases sitting between them. The CDR3 sequence is 15 residues long. Germline V lookup: CDR1 SGHDT, CDR2 YYEEEE.

This clone was recorded only once. The genes are TRBV9 and TRBJ2-5, with D unclear. Germline assignment: CDR1 SGDLS and CDR2 YYNGEE. CDR3 length: 15 amino acids. V lost 2 bases and J lost 0, with 11 bases in between. The CDR3 sequence is CASSVRSDYQETQYF. The CDR3 DNA follows: TGTGCCAGCAGCGTTAGGAGTGACTACCAAGAGACCCAGTACTTC. The full variable domain, its missing parts supplied by reference TRBV9 and TRBJ2-5, is DSGVTQTPKHLITATGQRVTLRCSPRSGDLSVYWYQQSLDQGLQFLIQYYNGEERAKGNILERFSAQQFPDLHSELNLSSLELGDSALYFCASSVRSDYQETQYFGPGTRLLVL.

The chain carries TRBV11-2 and TRBJ2-1; 9 nucleotides line up with TRBD2. The germline V gene encodes CDR1 SGHAT and CDR2 FQNNGV. Germline trimming cut 5 bases from V and 6 bases from J; bases unmatched to any gene: 2. CDR3 length equals 13 residues. The CDR3 coding sequence is TGTGCCAGCAGCCCGGGACTAGCCAATGAGCAGTTCTTC. This gives the protein CASSPGLANEQFF.

V and J are TRBV5-6 and TRBJ1-2, with D possibly TRBD1 on 6 matching bases. Per the germline V gene, CDR1 is SGHDT and CDR2 is YYEEEE. The V end lost 1 base, the J end lost 3 bases, and 13 bases lay between the germline ends. The CDR3 covers 15 residues. CDR3 in amino acids: CASSLSGAGDYGYTF. The CDR3 DNA sequence: TGTGCCAGCAGCTTGTCAGGGGCTGGAGACTATGGCTACACCTTC. Full variable domain (missing parts from reference TRBV5-6 and TRBJ1-2): DAGVTQSPTHLIKTRGQQVTLRCSPKSGHDTVSWYQQALGQGPQFIFQYYEEEERQRGNFPDRFSGHQFPNYSSELNVNALLLGDSALYLCASSLSGAGDYGYTFGSGTRLTVV.

This sequence joins TRBV10-3 and TRBJ1-1; no clear D gene. V was shortened by 2 bases and J by 3 bases, with 16 bases between the two germline ends. Germline CDR1 and CDR2: ENHRY and SYGVKD. CDR3 length: 16 residues. The CDR3 spells CAISERRVSGDTEAFF. The CDR3 DNA reads TGTGCCATCAGTGAGCGTCGCGTCTCCGGGGACACTGAAGCTTTCTTT.